This T cell receptor (beta chain) derives from a study of early T cells in non-severe SARS-CoV-2 infection. Study information: The sequenced material was bulk RNA from unsorted whole blood, and its chains were unpaired.

Unique molecular identifiers were attached to individual cDNA molecules. In TCRdb, the 5' RACE reads were re-called with MiXCR into one record per CDR3 protein. Among 50,000 to 60,000 distinct CDR3 sequences listed, 7% to 8% were seen once. This CDR3 is built from 12 residues. V dropped 8 bases and J dropped 7; count of bases not matched to a gene: 8. Germline assignment: CDR1 WNHNN and CDR2 SYGVQD (reference sequence). V usage is TRBV10-1 and J usage is TRBJ2-7; 7 bases fit TRBD1. The TCR sequence derives from an adult who was a healthcare worker with PCR-confirmed SARS-CoV-2 infection or an uninfected control (not recorded which). Sequenced material: whole blood. The CDR3 sequence: CASRGQVGEQYF. DNA of the CDR3: TGCGCCAGCCGAGGACAGGTAGGGGAGCAGTACTTC.